Below are 17 T cell receptor beta chains sequenced from a single sample in a study of T cell repertoires in cytomegalovirus infection. TCRdb fed the reads into MiXCR, producing one record per CDR3 protein. The repertoire consists of 630,000 or so distinct CDR3 sequences, with 20% to 25% occurring once and the leading ten covering 6.5% to 10%. Sequenced material: CD8+ T cells from PBMCs. All receptors come from a human donor in good health (CMV status not recorded). Some clones in this sample may be carry-over from other donors' samples.

In DNA form, the CDR3 reads TGTGCCAGCAGTGATCGAACAGGGTGGAGCGAGCAGTACTTC. It yields the protein CASSDRTGWSEQYF. The V gene is TRBV25-1, the J gene TRBJ2-7; tentatively, D is TRBD1 (6 bases). Trimming took off 3 bases at V and 6 bases at J, with 15 bases between the two ends. The length of the CDR3 is 14 residues. The V gene's germline CDR1 is MGHDK and CDR2 SYGVNS.

This sequence joins TRBV29-1 and TRBJ1-2; TRBD1 agrees at 7 bases. Germline assignment: CDR1 SQVTM and CDR2 ANQGSEA. This CDR3 is 13 amino acids long. V shed 7 bases, J shed 6 bases, and the junction held 11 bases outside the gene matches. The CDR3 nucleotides are TGCAGCGCCCCCCGGACAGGAAGGAATGGCTACACCTTC. Protein product: CSAPRTGRNGYTF.

The chain couples TRBV6-2 or TRBV6-3 to TRBJ2-1; 10 bases are shared with TRBD1. This CDR3 region has 15 residues. Trimming cost V 6 bases and J 7 bases; bases outside gene matches: 9. Germline-derived CDR1 and CDR2 are MNHEY and SVGEGT. CDR3 region: CASRPGTGVDNEQFF. The CDR3 nucleotides are TGTGCCAGCAGGCCCGGGACAGGGGTCGATAATGAGCAGTTCTTC.

This clonotype was seen at least ten times. The genes are TRBV7-9 and TRBJ2-2; the D call may be TRBD1 or TRBD2 (5 bases each). Trimming stripped 3 bases from V and 5 bases from J, with 10 bases between. The CDR3 runs to 14 residues. Germline-derived CDR1 and CDR2 are SEHNR and FQNEAQ (reference sequence). The CDR3 spells CASSFPEGTGELFF. The CDR3 nucleotides read TGTGCCAGCAGCTTTCCCGAGGGGACCGGGGAGCTGTTTTTT.

This clonotype was counted between two and nine times. The chain combines TRBV27 with TRBJ2-1; D might be TRBD1 or TRBD2, each matching 5 bases. Trimming took off 4 bases at V and 1 base at J, with 20 bases between the two ends. The CDR3 is 18 amino acids. In germline, CDR1 is MNHEY, CDR2 SMNVEV (reference sequence). CDR3 protein: CASSSRIAEGSSYNEQFF. In nucleotides, the CDR3 is TGTGCCAGCAGTTCCCGCATCGCAGAGGGGTCATCCTACAATGAGCAGTTCTTC.

The chain uses TRBV20-1 and TRBJ1-1; tentative D call: TRBD1 (5 bases). V dropped 6 bases and J dropped 7 bases, with 18 bases sitting between them. Germline V gene lookup returns CDR1 DFQATT and CDR2 SNEGSKA (reference sequence). The CDR3 contains 13 residues. Here the CDR3 DNA reads TGCAGTGCCAGGGCGGGGGTGACGTTTGAAGCTTTCTTT. Translating gives CSARAGVTFEAFF.

The chain's CDR3 is CASSPSVGGYQETQYF. DNA of the CDR3: TGTGCCAGCAGCCCAAGCGTCGGCGGTTACCAAGAGACCCAGTACTTC. This chain uses TRBV7-9 with TRBJ2-5; D is unclear. The V end lost 5 bases, the J end lost 0 bases, and 16 bases lay between the germline ends. Germline V gives CDR1 SEHNR, CDR2 FQNEAQ (reference sequence). This CDR3 has 16 amino acids.

There are a few counts of this clonotype. This chain joins TRBV29-1 and TRBJ2-2; 7 bases fit TRBD1. There are 14 residues in the CDR3. Unmatched junction bases numbered 6, after V lost 1 base and J lost 7 bases. CDR1 and CDR2 from the germline V gene are SQVTM and ANQGSEA. CDR3 DNA: TGCAGCGTTGAAGGGCCGACAGGGCTCGGGGAGCTGTTTTTT. Residues: CSVEGPTGLGELFF.

This clonotype was seen ten or more times. The chain carries TRBV5-6 and TRBJ2-1, with D possibly matching TRBD1 (6 bases). V was clipped by 4 bases and J by 4 bases, with 18 bases between them. The CDR3 length is 16 residues. Germline assignment: CDR1 SGHDT and CDR2 YYEEEE. CDR3 protein: CASSPRTRDTYNEQFF. In DNA, the CDR3 is TGTGCCAGCAGCCCCCGTACTAGGGACACGTACAATGAGCAGTTCTTC.

This clonotype was seen a handful of times. V and J are TRBV25-1 and TRBJ1-2; a possible D gene is TRBD1 (6 bases). The CDR3 spans 13 residues. V lost 10 bases, J lost 1 base, and 13 bases lay in between. Per germline, CDR1 MGHDK and CDR2 SYGVNS. CDR3 sequence (DNA): TGTGCCACCTCCACAGGGTTTAACTATGGCTACACCTTC. Translation gives CATSTGFNYGYTF.

This rearrangement joins TRBV29-1 to TRBJ1-2; no clear D. Per the germline V gene, CDR1 is SQVTM and CDR2 is ANQGSEA. The CDR3 sequence is 11 residues long. Trimming shortened V by 5 bases and J by 4 bases, and 8 bases separated the two germline ends. The CDR3 nucleotides read TGCAGCGTTCGCTCTCGCTATGGCTACACCTTC. It is translated as CSVRSRYGYTF.

The genes are TRBV28 and TRBJ2-5; D might be TRBD1 or TRBD2, each matching 5 bases. Germline CDR1 reads MDHEN; CDR2 reads SYDVKM. Between the trimmed V and J ends, which lost 6 bases and 7 bases, there was a span of 15 bases. The length of the CDR3 is 13 residues. The CDR3 here is CASRLTQGVTQYF. CDR3 DNA sequence: TGTGCCAGCAGGCTTACCCAGGGAGTGACCCAGTACTTC.

V usage is TRBV12-3 or TRBV12-4 and J usage is TRBJ1-1; D is uncertain. The CDR3 sequence is 13 residues long. The V end was cut by 5 bases, the J end by 0 bases, with 7 bases between. The CDR3 loop reads CASSQWMNTEAFF. CDR3 DNA sequence: TGTGCCAGCAGTCAGTGGATGAACACTGAAGCTTTCTTT.

This clonotype showed up many times. CDR3 in DNA: TGTGCCAGCAGTTGGGAGGGGGCAAGGACTGAAGCTTTCTTT. Encoded protein: CASSWEGARTEAFF. The rearrangement joins TRBV6-2 or TRBV6-3 to TRBJ1-1, with 7 bases matching TRBD1. Germline-derived CDR1 and CDR2 are MNHEY and SVGEGT. Trimming cost V 4 bases and J 5 bases; bases outside gene matches: 7. This CDR3 comprises 14 residues.

This clonotype was seen more than once but under ten times. The CDR3 nucleotides are TGTGCCAGCAGTTATGAGCCGACCTACGAGCAGTACTTC. This translates into CASSYEPTYEQYF. The chain employs TRBV6-5 and TRBJ2-7; D not resolved. The germline V gene encodes CDR1 MNHEY and CDR2 SVGAGI. Trimming took 3 bases from V and 2 from J, leaving 8 bases between them. This CDR3 has 13 residues.

The rearrangement joins TRBV7-6 to TRBJ2-1, with D hard to call. CDR1 SGHVS and CDR2 FNYEAQ come from the germline V gene. V lost 5 bases to trimming and J lost 6 bases, with 20 bases between them. The CDR3 consists of 16 residues. CDR3 sequence: CASSPDIDQLGNEQFF. The DNA of the CDR3 is TGTGCCAGCAGCCCCGACATAGACCAATTGGGCAATGAGCAGTTCTTC.

The chain uses TRBV28 and TRBJ1-4, with D possibly matching TRBD1 (6 bases). V shed 3 bases and J shed 4 bases, with 21 bases lying between them. CDR1 and CDR2 from the germline V gene are MDHEN and SYDVKM. This CDR3 region has 18 residues. The CDR3 coding sequence is TGTGCCAGCAGTTTCTCGGTGGGGGACACGGAGAATAATGAAAAACTGTTTTTT. As protein: CASSFSVGDTENNEKLFF.